These 9 T cell receptor beta chains originate from one sample sequenced in a study of B cell selection in AIRE deficiency. Sequencing used immunoSEQ multiplex PCR; TCRdb keeps in-frame clones, though not all of them. The table lists about 26,000 clones, about 90% of them singletons. Regulatory T cells were sorted as CD4+CD25hiCD127low/negative. The sequenced sample consisted of CD4+CD25+ Tregs sorted from PBMCs. The receptors were sampled from a human donor in good health.

This rearrangement joins TRBV27 to TRBJ1-2; the D is unclear. V lost 1 base and J lost 4, with 13 bases in between. Germline lookup yields CDR1 MNHEY and CDR2 SMNVEV (reference sequence). CDR3 length: 15 amino acids. CDR3 sequence reads: CASSLFFSPVYGYTF. CDR3 DNA sequence: TGTGCCAGCAGTTTATTTTTCAGTCCTGTCTATGGCTACACCTTC.

V usage is TRBV11-3 and J usage is TRBJ2-5, with D perhaps TRBD1 (6 bases). Trimming took off 1 base at V and 3 bases at J, with 6 bases between the two ends. The length of the CDR3 is 13 residues. Germline V gene sequence: CDR1 SGHNT, CDR2 YENEEA. In DNA form, the CDR3 reads TGTGCCAGCAGCTTAGGGACAGAAGAGACCCAGTACTTC. Translated, it gives CASSLGTEETQYF.

The chain employs TRBV18 and TRBJ1-3, with a weak D call TRBD1 (6 bases). There are 14 residues in the CDR3. Trimming left V 6 bases short and J 0 bases short, with 9 bases between. The V gene's germline CDR1 is KGHSH and CDR2 LQKENI. Here the CDR3 reads CASSGTPSGNTIYF. CDR3 coding DNA: TGTGCCAGCTCGGGGACACCCTCTGGAAACACCATATATTTT.

This clone was counted a single time. The chain recombines TRBV5-5 with TRBJ1-3; TRBD1 is a possible D gene (6 bases). In germline, CDR1 is SGHKS, CDR2 YYEKEE (reference sequence). There are 15 residues in the CDR3. With 4 bases removed from V and 2 bases from J, the gap between germline ends came to 13 bases. The CDR3: CASSLDRPTGNTIYF. CDR3 nucleotides: TGTGCCAGCAGCCTCGACAGGCCAACTGGAAACACCATATATTTT.

The chain couples TRBV29-1 to TRBJ2-5, with unresolved D. Per the germline V gene, CDR1 is SQVTM and CDR2 is ANQGSEA. The CDR3 is 12 amino acids. Trimming pared 6 bases from V and 6 bases from J, leaving 14 bases between. The CDR3 here is CSVDTGFKTQYF. The CDR3 coding sequence is TGCAGCGTAGACACGGGTTTCAAGACCCAGTACTTC.

For the CDR3, the DNA is TGTGCCAGCAGCAATGGGGGGAATCAGCCCCAGCATTTT. Its translation is CASSNGGNQPQHF. The chain is built from TRBV6-5 and TRBJ1-5; D may be TRBD1 (5 bases). The V end was cut by 6 bases, the J end by 4 bases, with 10 bases between. The CDR3 runs to 13 residues. CDR1 MNHEY and CDR2 SVGAGI come from the germline V gene.

The chain employs TRBV4-1 and TRBJ1-2; D possibly corresponds to TRBD1 (6 bases). The CDR3 loop spans 14 amino acids. Germline loops: CDR1 MGHRA, CDR2 YSYEKL. V was shortened by 0 bases and J by 5 bases, with 10 bases between the two germline ends. The CDR3 bases are TGCGCCAGCAGCCAAGATTCGCAGGGGTATGGCTACACCTTC. Translating it yields CASSQDSQGYGYTF.

V usage is TRBV2 and J usage is TRBJ2-7; TRBD1 aligns across 8 bases. Germline V gene lookup returns CDR1 SNHLY and CDR2 FYNNEI. The CDR3 consists of 16 residues. J lost 3 bases, V lost 3 bases, and 10 bases had no gene match. The CDR3 spells CASSDFPTGDYYEQYF. The CDR3 DNA reads as TGTGCCAGCAGTGACTTCCCGACAGGGGATTACTACGAGCAGTACTTC.

The chain uses TRBV5-4 and TRBJ2-2, with 10 nucleotides matching TRBD1. With 5 bases clipped from V and 2 bases from J, the junction kept 6 bases outside the gene matches. Germline CDR1 SGHNT, CDR2 YYREEE (reference sequence). CDR3 size: 16 residues. CDR3 DNA: TGTGCCAGCAGTTTTCGGACAGGGGGTAACACCGGGGAGCTGTTTTTT. Protein: CASSFRTGGNTGELFF.